These 24 T cell receptor beta chains were sequenced from one sample in a study of T cell repertoires in cytomegalovirus infection. The antigens of these receptors remain unknown. TCRdb independently ran MiXCR on the reads; one entry per CDR3 protein. The sample shows approximately 730,000 distinct CDR3 sequences, 33% of them seen only once. Material: cultured PBMCs, obtained from culture after CMV antigen stimulation. The receptors derive from a human donor in good health (CMV status not recorded). Some clones in this sample may be carry-over from other donors' samples.

Details on this clonotype: An end of the junction does not agree with germline; a read error may underlie this. The chain uses TRBV5-3 and TRBJ2-1; 7 bases line up with TRBD2. TRBV5-3 is an ORF; its function is uncertain. The CDR3 runs to 16 residues. The CDR3 bases are TGTGCCAGCAGCTTGGGGGGGGGAGTCTCCTACAATGAGCAGTTCTTC. Translating it yields CASSLGGGVSYNEQFF.

There are a few counts of this clonotype. This rearrangement joins TRBV7-9 to TRBJ1-6, with D maybe TRBD1 (6 bases). Between the trimmed V and J ends, which lost 1 base and 10 bases, there was a span of 14 bases. The germline CDR1 and CDR2 sequences are SEHNR and FQNEAQ (reference sequence). The CDR3 contains 15 residues. CDR3 loop: CASSLVAGGESPLHF. The CDR3 region has the DNA TGTGCCAGCAGCTTAGTAGCGGGGGGCGAATCACCCCTCCACTTT. Supplemented by reference TRBV7-9 and TRBJ1-6, the full variable domain reads DTGVSQNPRHKITKRGQNVTFRCDPISEHNRLYWYRQTLGQGPEFLTYFQNEAQLEKSRLLSDRFSAERPKGSFSTLEIQRTEQGDSAMYLCASSLVAGGESPLHFGNGTRLTVT.

The V gene is TRBV11-2, the J gene TRBJ2-1, with TRBD2 matching over 13 bases. This CDR3 is built from 18 residues. V shed 6 bases and J 2 bases; nucleotides not matched to a gene: 10. Germline V CDR1 and CDR2: SGHAT, FQNNGV. The CDR3 sequence is CASSHPGLAGRPYNEQFF. The CDR3 DNA reads TGTGCCAGCAGTCATCCGGGACTAGCGGGAAGGCCCTACAATGAGCAGTTCTTC.

This clonotype came up many times. The CDR3 sequence: CASSFGPNYEQYF. CDR3 nucleotide sequence: TGTGCCAGCAGCTTCGGACCCAACTACGAGCAGTACTTC. V gene TRBV7-2 combines with J gene TRBJ2-7; D gene uncertain. The CDR3 covers 13 residues. Trimming removed 3 bases at V and 3 bases at J, with 9 bases between. The V gene's germline CDR1 is SGHTA and CDR2 FQGNSA.

The genes are TRBV28 and TRBJ2-7; D ambiguous. CDR3 length: 15 residues. The ends were cut back, 1 base at V and 2 bases at J, with 12 bases in the middle. From germline, CDR1 is MDHEN and CDR2 SYDVKM. The CDR3 nucleotides are TGTGCCAGCAGTTTATACGGTGTCGGAGCCTACGAGCAGTACTTC. This translates into CASSLYGVGAYEQYF.

This clonotype showed up just a few times. The chain carries TRBV6-5 and TRBJ1-6, with 8 bases fitting TRBD1. Germline V lookup: CDR1 MNHEY, CDR2 SVGAGI. The CDR3 loop spans 18 amino acids. The ends lost 6 bases at V and 5 bases at J; junction bases unmatched: 15. CDR3 loop: CASSRGTGYTWNNSPLHF. The DNA for the CDR3 is TGTGCCAGCAGCCGGGGGACAGGCTATACCTGGAATAATTCACCCCTCCACTTT.

V is TRBV7-6 and J is TRBJ2-1; TRBD2 agrees at 11 bases. Trimming took 11 bases from V and 6 from J; bases not matched to a gene: 6. The CDR3 is 13 amino acids. The germline V gene has CDR1 SGHVS and CDR2 FNYEAQ. The CDR3 here is CASGTSGFNEQFF. The CDR3, as DNA: TGTGCCTCCGGGACTAGCGGATTCAATGAGCAGTTCTTC.

This clonotype was seen just once. The gene calls are TRBV20-1 and TRBJ2-1; TRBD2 matches at 13 bases. This CDR3 comprises 16 residues. After removal of 3 bases from V and 6 bases from J, the junction contained 8 bases not matched to a gene. Germline V gene lookup returns CDR1 DFQATT and CDR2 SNEGSKA (reference sequence). The DNA for the CDR3 is TGCAGTGCTAGTTCAACCGGACTAGCGGGAGTCAATGAGCAGTTCTTC. This translates into CSASSTGLAGVNEQFF.

This clonotype was counted only a few times. Here the CDR3 DNA reads TGTGCCATCAGTCGCCAGCATGGTGGGAACACTGAAGCTTTCTTT. Translated, it gives CAISRQHGGNTEAFF. V is TRBV10-3 and J is TRBJ1-1; D not resolved. The ends were cut back, 5 bases at V and 1 base at J, with 14 bases in the middle. This CDR3 has 15 residues. Germline lookup yields CDR1 ENHRY and CDR2 SYGVKD.

This sequence joins TRBV2 and TRBJ2-3; D assignment may be TRBD1 or TRBD2 (5 bases each). Per germline, CDR1 SNHLY and CDR2 FYNNEI. There are 14 residues in the CDR3. V was pared by 7 bases and J by 5 bases, with 16 bases between. CDR3 protein: CASTRDRLGDTQYF. CDR3 nucleotide sequence: TGTGCCAGCACCCGGGACCGTCTGGGAGATACGCAGTATTTT.

This clonotype has only a few counts. The chain is built from TRBV7-9 and TRBJ1-6; D not certain. The V end was cut by 4 bases, the J end by 7 bases, with 11 bases between. The CDR3 is 14 amino acids. Germline loops: CDR1 SEHNR, CDR2 FQNEAQ (reference sequence). CDR3 loop: CASSSGDRNSPLHF. Written as DNA, the CDR3 is TGTGCCAGCAGCTCCGGAGACCGCAATTCACCCCTCCACTTT.

This chain uses TRBV6-2 or TRBV6-3 with TRBJ2-1; no definite D call. This CDR3 is 13 amino acids long. V lost 2 bases and J 7 bases, leaving 9 bases between the germline ends. From germline, CDR1 is MNHEY and CDR2 SVGEGT. CDR3 region: CASSYGPLNEQFF. Here the CDR3 DNA reads TGTGCCAGCAGTTACGGTCCCCTGAATGAGCAGTTCTTC.

In its sample, this clonotype was seen a few times. V usage is TRBV19 and J usage is TRBJ1-2, with D hard to call. The length of the CDR3 is 14 residues. Germline V gene sequence: CDR1 LNHDA, CDR2 SQIVND (reference sequence). Trimming shortened V by 1 base and J by 2 bases, and 8 bases separated the two germline ends. The CDR3 protein is CASSIGRKNYGYTF. CDR3 nucleotides: TGTGCCAGTAGTATAGGACGGAAGAACTATGGCTACACCTTC.

The rearrangement links TRBV6-1 to TRBJ1-5; D is uncertain. Germline assignment: CDR1 MNHNS and CDR2 SASEGT. This CDR3 has 12 amino acids. V was pared by 5 bases and J by 6 bases, with 8 bases between. This CDR3 is CASSNRGQPQHF. CDR3 nucleotides: TGTGCCAGCAGTAACCGGGGTCAGCCCCAGCATTTT.

This clonotype was seen only a few times. The chain couples TRBV20-1 to TRBJ2-7, with 13 bases fitting TRBD2. Germline CDR1 reads DFQATT; CDR2 reads SNEGSKA (reference sequence). The CDR3 covers 14 residues. J gave up 6 bases and V 0 bases, and 2 bases lay outside the gene matches. CDR3 protein: CSARDRTSGSEQYF. The DNA for the CDR3 is TGCAGTGCTAGAGATCGGACTAGCGGGAGCGAGCAGTACTTC.

V and J are TRBV27 and TRBJ2-2; possibly TRBD1 for D (5 bases). The CDR3 is 14 residues long. Trimming removed 4 bases at V and 6 bases at J, with 12 bases between. The V gene's germline CDR1 is MNHEY and CDR2 SMNVEV (reference sequence). As DNA, the CDR3 is TGTGCCAGCAGTTCCTCCCTCAGGGCCGGGGAGCTGTTTTTT. It codes for CASSSSLRAGELFF.

This clonotype was found many times. V usage is TRBV7-2 and J usage is TRBJ2-3; 12 nucleotides agree with TRBD2. Germline V CDR1 and CDR2: SGHTA, FQGNSA. There are 17 residues in the CDR3. V lost 5 bases to trimming and J lost 7 bases; unmatched junction nucleotides: 13. The CDR3 sequence is CASSPPSGRAGMNTQYF. The CDR3 nucleotides are TGTGCCAGCAGCCCACCTAGCGGGAGGGCCGGGATGAATACGCAGTATTTT. Full variable domain (outside the CDR3, taken from reference TRBV7-2 and TRBJ2-3): GAGVSQSPSNKVTEKGKDVELRCDPISGHTALYWYRQSLGQGLEFLIYFQGNSAPDKSGLPSDRFSAERTGGSVSTLTIQRTQQEDSAVYLCASSPPSGRAGMNTQYFGPGTRLTVL.

DNA of the CDR3: TGTGCCAGCAGCTTAGACGGAGGGATGGGCACTGAAGCTTTCTTT. As protein: CASSLDGGMGTEAFF. V and J are TRBV11-3 and TRBJ1-1; D is ambiguous. Germline CDR1 is SGHNT and CDR2 is YENEEA. The CDR3 has 15 amino acids. Between the trimmed V and J ends, which lost 0 bases and 4 bases, there was a span of 12 bases.

This chain links TRBV28 with TRBJ2-1, with 7 bases that match TRBD2. The CDR3 loop spans 16 amino acids. Trimming cost V 8 bases and J 3 bases; bases outside gene matches: 13. Germline loops: CDR1 MDHEN, CDR2 SYDVKM. CDR3 in DNA: TGTGCCAGCTGCTCAATCCGGACTAGTCACTACAATGAGCAGTTCTTC. Encoded protein: CASCSIRTSHYNEQFF.

This clonotype has a handful of counts. In nucleotides, the CDR3 is TGTGCCAGCAGTCCGGGACATTTGGACACTGAAGCTTTCTTT. This gives the protein CASSPGHLDTEAFF. The chain couples TRBV14 to TRBJ1-1; the D gene is possibly TRBD1 (6 bases). The germline V gene has CDR1 SGHDN and CDR2 FVKESK. The length of the CDR3 is 14 residues. V dropped 6 bases and J dropped 3 bases, with 14 bases sitting between them.

This clonotype was counted only a few times. V is TRBV7-9 and J is TRBJ2-3; D is undetermined. V was cut by 7 bases and J by 0 bases, with 17 bases left in between. Germline V gene data show CDR1 as SEHNR and CDR2 as FQNEAQ (reference sequence). The CDR3 length is 16 residues. The CDR3 loop reads CASIQVLRASTDTQYF. CDR3 coding DNA: TGTGCCAGCATCCAGGTCCTACGGGCTAGCACAGATACGCAGTATTTT.

Only a few counts were recorded for this clonotype. The chain links TRBV7-2 to TRBJ1-3; no definite D call. V lost 7 bases and J 4 bases, leaving 14 bases between the germline ends. This CDR3 comprises 14 residues. CDR1 is SGHTA, CDR2 FQGNSA, per germline. The CDR3 region has the DNA TGTGCCAGCAACTACCGACCCTCCGGAAACACCATATATTTT. This encodes CASNYRPSGNTIYF.

J is TRBJ2-1 and V is TRBV6-1; maybe TRBD2 (6 bases). V lost 6 bases and J 2 bases, leaving 17 bases between the germline ends. Germline V lookup: CDR1 MNHNS, CDR2 SASEGT. The CDR3 is made up of 16 amino acids. The DNA of the CDR3 is TGTGCCAGCAGCCGAAGCCCGGGACTCCCCTACAATGAGCAGTTCTTC. Protein: CASSRSPGLPYNEQFF.

V and J are TRBV7-6 and TRBJ2-5; possible D gene TRBD1, 5 bases. The V gene's germline CDR1 is SGHVS and CDR2 FNYEAQ. V was clipped by 5 bases and J by 5 bases, with 18 bases between them. CDR3 length: 15 amino acids. As DNA, the CDR3 is TGTGCCAGCAGCCGCCTTTTTGACAGAAAGGAGACCCAGTACTTC. Amino acids: CASSRLFDRKETQYF.